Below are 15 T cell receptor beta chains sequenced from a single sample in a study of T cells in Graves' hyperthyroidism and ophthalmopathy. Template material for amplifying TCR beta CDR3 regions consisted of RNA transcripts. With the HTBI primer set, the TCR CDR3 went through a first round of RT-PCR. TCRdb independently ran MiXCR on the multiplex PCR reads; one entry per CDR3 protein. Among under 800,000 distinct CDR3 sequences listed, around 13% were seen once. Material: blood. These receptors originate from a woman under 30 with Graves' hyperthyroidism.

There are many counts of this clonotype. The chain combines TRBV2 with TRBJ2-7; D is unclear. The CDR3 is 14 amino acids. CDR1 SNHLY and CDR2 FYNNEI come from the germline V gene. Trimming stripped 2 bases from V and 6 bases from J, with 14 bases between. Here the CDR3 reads CASSESLPSGEQYF. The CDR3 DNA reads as TGTGCCAGCAGTGAAAGTCTTCCCTCTGGCGAGCAGTACTTC.

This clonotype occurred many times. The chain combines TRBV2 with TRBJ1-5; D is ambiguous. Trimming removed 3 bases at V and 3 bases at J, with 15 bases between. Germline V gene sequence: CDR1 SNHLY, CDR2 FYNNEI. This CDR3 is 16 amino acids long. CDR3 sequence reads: CASSEMGGVPNQPQHF. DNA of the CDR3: TGTGCCAGCAGTGAGATGGGCGGGGTTCCCAATCAGCCCCAGCATTTT.

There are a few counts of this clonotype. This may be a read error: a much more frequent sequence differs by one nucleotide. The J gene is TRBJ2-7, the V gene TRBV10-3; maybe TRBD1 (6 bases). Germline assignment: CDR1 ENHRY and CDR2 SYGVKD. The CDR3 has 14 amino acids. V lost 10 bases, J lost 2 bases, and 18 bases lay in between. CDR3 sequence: CASKPGTPTYEQYF. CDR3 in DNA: TGTGCCAGCAAACCCGGGACACCCACCTACGAGCAGTACTTC.

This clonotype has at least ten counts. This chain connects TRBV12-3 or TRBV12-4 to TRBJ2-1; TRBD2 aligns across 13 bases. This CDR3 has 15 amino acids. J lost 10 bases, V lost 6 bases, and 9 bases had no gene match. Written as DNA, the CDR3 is TGTGCCAGCAGACCTACTAGCGGGAGGGCACAGGAGCAGTTCTTC. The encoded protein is CASRPTSGRAQEQFF.

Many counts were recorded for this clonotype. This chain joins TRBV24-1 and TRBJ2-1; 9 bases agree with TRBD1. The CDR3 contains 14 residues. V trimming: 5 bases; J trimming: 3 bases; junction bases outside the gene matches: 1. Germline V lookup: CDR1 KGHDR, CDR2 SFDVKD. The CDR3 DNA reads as TGTGCCACCAGTGGGACAGGGGACTACAATGAGCAGTTCTTC. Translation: CATSGTGDYNEQFF.

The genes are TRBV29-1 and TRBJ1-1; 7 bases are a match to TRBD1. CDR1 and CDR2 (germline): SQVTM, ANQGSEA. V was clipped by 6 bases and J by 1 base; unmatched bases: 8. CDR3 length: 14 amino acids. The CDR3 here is CSVEPDRTNTEAFF. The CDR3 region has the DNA TGCAGCGTCGAACCGGACAGGACGAACACTGAAGCTTTCTTT.

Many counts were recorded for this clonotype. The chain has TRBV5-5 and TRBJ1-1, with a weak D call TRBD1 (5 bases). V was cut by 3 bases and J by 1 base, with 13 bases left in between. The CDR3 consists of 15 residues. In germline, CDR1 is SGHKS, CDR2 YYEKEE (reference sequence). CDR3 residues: CASSSSGAPNTEAFF. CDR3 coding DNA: TGTGCCAGCAGCTCTAGTGGGGCCCCGAACACTGAAGCTTTCTTT. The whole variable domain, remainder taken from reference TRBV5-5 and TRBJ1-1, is DAGVTQSPTHLIKTRGQQVTLRCSPISGHKSVSWYQQVLGQGPQFIFQYYEKEERGRGNFPDRFSARQFPNYSSELNVNALLLGDSALYLCASSSSGAPNTEAFFGQGTRLTVV.

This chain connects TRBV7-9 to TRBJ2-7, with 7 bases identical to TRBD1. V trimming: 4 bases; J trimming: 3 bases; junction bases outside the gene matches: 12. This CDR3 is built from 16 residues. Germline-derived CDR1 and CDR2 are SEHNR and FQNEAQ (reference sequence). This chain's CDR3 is CASSSPPTGIGYEQYF. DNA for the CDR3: TGTGCCAGCAGCTCACCCCCGACAGGGATCGGCTACGAGCAGTACTTC.

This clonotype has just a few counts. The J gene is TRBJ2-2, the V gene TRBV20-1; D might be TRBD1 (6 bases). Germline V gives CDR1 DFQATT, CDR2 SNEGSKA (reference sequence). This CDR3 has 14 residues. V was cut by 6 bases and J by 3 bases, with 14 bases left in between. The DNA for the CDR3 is TGCAGTGCCAGGGGACCACCTGACACCGGGGAGCTGTTTTTT. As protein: CSARGPPDTGELFF.

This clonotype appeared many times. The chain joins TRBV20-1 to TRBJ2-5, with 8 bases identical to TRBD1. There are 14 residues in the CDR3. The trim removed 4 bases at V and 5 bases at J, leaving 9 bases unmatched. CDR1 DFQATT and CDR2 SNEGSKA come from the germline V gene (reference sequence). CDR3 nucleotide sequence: TGCAGTGCTAAGGACAGGGCCCGTTGGGAGACCCAGTACTTC. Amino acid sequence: CSAKDRARWETQYF.

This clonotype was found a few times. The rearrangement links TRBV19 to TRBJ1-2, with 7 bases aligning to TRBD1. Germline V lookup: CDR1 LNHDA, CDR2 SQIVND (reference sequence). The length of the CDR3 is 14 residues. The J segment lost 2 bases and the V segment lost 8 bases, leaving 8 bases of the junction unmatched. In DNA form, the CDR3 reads TGTGCCAGTCGAAGACAGGGCGAGAACTATGGCTACACCTTC. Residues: CASRRQGENYGYTF.

The CDR3 reads CASSLATGWNEQYF. CDR3 in DNA: TGTGCCAGCAGCTTAGCGACAGGGTGGAATGAGCAGTACTTC. The chain combines TRBV5-5 with TRBJ2-7; 7 bases fit TRBD1. Trimming at V came to 2 bases and at J to 7 bases, leaving 9 bases not matched to a gene. CDR1 is SGHKS, CDR2 YYEKEE, per germline (reference sequence). The CDR3 has 14 residues.

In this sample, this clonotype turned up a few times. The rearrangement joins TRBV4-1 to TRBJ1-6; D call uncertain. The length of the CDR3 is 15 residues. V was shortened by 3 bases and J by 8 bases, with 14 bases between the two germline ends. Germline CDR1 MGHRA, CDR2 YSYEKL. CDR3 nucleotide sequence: TGCGCCAGCAGCCAGTCGGGTGAGTCGGATTCACCCCTCCACTTT. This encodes CASSQSGESDSPLHF.

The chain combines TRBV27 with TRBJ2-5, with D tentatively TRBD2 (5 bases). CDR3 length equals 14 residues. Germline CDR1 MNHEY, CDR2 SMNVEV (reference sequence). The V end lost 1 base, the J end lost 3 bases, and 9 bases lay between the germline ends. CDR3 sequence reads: CASSLYWGEETQYF. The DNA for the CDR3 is TGTGCCAGCAGTTTATATTGGGGAGAAGAGACCCAGTACTTC.

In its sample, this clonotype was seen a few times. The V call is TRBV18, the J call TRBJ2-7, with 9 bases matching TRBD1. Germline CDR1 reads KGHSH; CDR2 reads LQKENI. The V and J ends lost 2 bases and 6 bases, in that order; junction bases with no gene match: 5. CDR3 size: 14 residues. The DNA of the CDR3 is TGTGCCAGCTCACCAAAGGACAGGGGATCCGAGCAGTACTTC. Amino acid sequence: CASSPKDRGSEQYF.